This T cell receptor (beta chain) was obtained from a study of control samples from healthy donors and cancer patients. With regard to this clone: Other DNA sequences in the same sample also yield this CDR3.

Some clones are missing from TCRdb's copy, which holds only in-frame ones; the method was immunoSEQ multiplex PCR. The repertoire consists of some 120,000 clones, with around 96% occurring once and the leading ten covering about 3.5%. This sequence originates from a man aged 25-45 years in good health. Sequencing used blood.

As DNA, the CDR3 is TGTGCCAGCAGTTACGGAGGGGCCGGAAACACCATATATTTT. Translated, it gives CASSYGGAGNTIYF. The V and J genes are TRBV6-2 or TRBV6-3 and TRBJ1-3, with a weak D call TRBD1 (5 bases). The CDR3 length is 14 residues. The V gene lost 2 bases and the J gene lost 4 bases, with 9 bases spanning the gap. Germline values: CDR1 MNHEY, CDR2 SVGEGT.